Sequencing of this T cell receptor (beta chain) was carried out in a study of long-term antiretroviral therapy in people with HIV. This clone has just a few counts. Trimming took off 4 bases at V and 0 bases at J, with 10 bases between the two ends. The CDR3 runs 14 residues. Germline CDR1 is MGHRA and CDR2 is YSYEKL. At survey level, the immunoSEQ assay was run in its v3.0 version. What sequencing targeted per sample was about 35,000-55,000 T-cell genomes. The method was immunoSEQ multiplex PCR; TCRdb's version includes in-frame clones alone and lacks a portion of them. The table includes roughly 21,000 clones, roughly 91% detected once.

This TCR came from a man between 18 and 35 years old with HIV. The sequenced sample was unsorted PBMCs, obtained 0.2 years before starting antiretroviral therapy. The chain uses TRBV4-1 and TRBJ2-7, with unresolved D. For the CDR3, the DNA is TGCGCCAGCAGCCCAACCGGGCGCTCCTACGAGCAGTACTTC. Encoded protein: CASSPTGRSYEQYF.